A selection of T cell receptor beta chains follows, all from one sample in a study of blood T cell repertoires in COVID-19. Sequencing used immunoSEQ multiplex PCR; TCRdb keeps in-frame clones, though not all of them. The data hold fewer than 400,000 clones, with about 85% observed a single time. The sample taken for sequencing was PBMCs or T cells enriched from blood (not recorded which). These receptors were obtained from a woman aged 25-40 years who had been exposed to COVID-19. Both conserved end residues are part of each CDR3. The order of the fields is clone size, J gene, D gene, V gene, CDR3 protein, CDR3 DNA. A D gene is named only where the DNA matches it firmly. A row's size may be missing; if present it is once, few, many or a size class.

>-|TRBJ2-3|TRBD2|TRBV27
CASSYLAGGNTDTQYF
TGTGCCAGCAGCTACCTAGCGGGGGGGAACACAGATACGCAGTATTTT
>-|TRBJ2-2|-|TRBV12-1
CASSFRGELFF
TGTGCCAGCAGCTTTCGCGGGGAGCTGTTTTTT
>once|TRBJ2-3|-|TRBV5-1
CASSLPGLGDTQYF
TGCGCCAGCAGCTTGCCAGGGCTGGGCGATACGCAGTATTTT
>-|TRBJ2-7|TRBD2|TRBV9
CASSPTGLAGVGEQYF
TGTGCCAGCAGCCCAACGGGACTAGCGGGAGTAGGGGAGCAGTACTTC
>-|TRBJ1-1|-|TRBV28
CASRNKGGAFF
TGTGCCAGCAGAAATAAAGGAGGAGCTTTCTTT
>-|TRBJ2-5|TRBD2|TRBV10-3
CAISEMRGAETQYF
TGTGCCATCAGTGAGATGCGGGGGGCGGAGACCCAGTACTTC
>-|TRBJ2-3|-|TRBV10-1
CASSERRGVKDTQYF
TGCGCCAGCAGTGAGAGACGCGGGGTTAAAGATACGCAGTATTTT
>few|TRBJ2-7|-|TRBV4-3
CASSQDLYSHSSYEQYF
TGCGCCAGCAGCCAAGATCTATACAGTCACTCCTCCTACGAGCAGTACTTC
>few|TRBJ1-2|TRBD1|TRBV28
CASGDRAYGYTF
TGTGCCAGCGGGGACAGGGCCTATGGCTACACCTTC
>-|TRBJ2-3|-|TRBV5-1
CASSLDRAASTDTQYF
TGCGCCAGCAGCTTGGACAGGGCCGCTAGCACAGATACGCAGTATTTT
>-|TRBJ2-1|TRBD2|TRBV14
CASSLLAGGPSDEQFF
TGTGCCAGCAGCCTTTTAGCGGGGGGGCCTTCGGATGAGCAGTTCTTC
>few|TRBJ2-7|TRBD1|TRBV5-8
CASTGGQAYEQYF
TGTGCCAGCACCGGGGGACAGGCCTACGAGCAGTACTTC
>-|TRBJ2-7|-|TRBV4-1
CASSTILIGRRPTRATYEQYF
TGCGCCAGCAGCACAATACTAATAGGGAGACGACCTACGAGGGCAACCTACGAGCAGTACTTC
>-|TRBJ2-3|TRBD2|TRBV19
CASSIQRGGPDTQYF
TGTGCCAGTAGTATCCAGCGGGGGGGCCCAGATACGCAGTATTTT
>-|TRBJ1-2|-|TRBV6-5
CASSSPGHRTNYGYTF
TGTGCCAGCAGTTCGCCGGGACACCGAACTAACTATGGCTACACCTTC
>-|TRBJ1-5|-|TRBV23-1
CASSPGAGKSANQPQHF
TGCGCCAGCAGCCCTGGGGCGGGAAAGAGTGCCAATCAGCCCCAGCATTTT
>few|TRBJ2-7|TRBD1|TRBV5-6
CASSLEGQGFSYEQYF
TGTGCCAGCAGCTTGGAGGGACAGGGATTCTCCTACGAGCAGTACTTC
>-|TRBJ2-7|-|TRBV10-3
CAISLGSEQYF
TGTGCCATCAGTTTGGGCTCCGAGCAGTACTTC
>once|TRBJ2-7|TRBD2|TRBV28
CASKGGSPYEQYF
TGTGCCAGCAAGGGAGGGAGTCCCTACGAGCAGTACTTC
>-|TRBJ1-2|-|TRBV24-1
CATSDSDYYGYTF
TGTGCCACCAGTGATTCGGACTACTATGGCTACACCTTC
>-|TRBJ2-7|-|TRBV5-4
CASSLGVSYEQYF
TGTGCCAGCAGCTTAGGGGTCTCCTACGAGCAGTACTTC
>-|TRBJ1-1|-|TRBV11-2
CASSSQGSGTEAFF
TGTGCCAGCAGCTCCCAGGGTTCGGGCACTGAAGCTTTCTTT
>-|TRBJ2-5|TRBD2|TRBV7-8
CASSLFHGLAGEPLYF
TGTGCCAGCAGCTTATTTCACGGGCTAGCGGGAGAACCTTTGTACTTC
>-|TRBJ1-1|TRBD1|TRBV28
CAITPGQGIVTEAFF
TGTGCCATAACCCCGGGACAGGGGATTGTTACTGAAGCTTTCTTT
>-|TRBJ1-5|-|TRBV7-9
CASSRGTEFNQPQHF
TGTGCCAGCAGCCGCGGGACCGAGTTTAATCAGCCCCAGCATTTT
>-|TRBJ1-2|TRBD1|TRBV28
CASGQGAGGYTF
TGTGCCAGCGGACAGGGGGCGGGTGGCTACACCTTC
>-|TRBJ1-1|TRBD1|TRBV11-3
CASSSTGRNTEAFF
TGTGCCAGCAGCTCGACAGGGAGGAACACTGAAGCTTTCTTT
>-|TRBJ2-5|TRBD1|TRBV6-6
CASSSTRTGHEGTQYF
TGTGCCAGCAGTTCCACCCGGACAGGTCATGAAGGGACCCAGTACTTC
>few|TRBJ2-3|-|TRBV30
CAWSGLAGHRDTQYF
TGTGCCTGGAGCGGATTGGCGGGCCATCGAGATACGCAGTATTTT
>-|TRBJ1-5|-|TRBV6-2/TRBV6-3
CASSYPRGNQPQHF
TGTGCCAGCAGTTATCCCAGGGGCAATCAGCCCCAGCATTTT
>-|TRBJ2-7|-|TRBV12-3/TRBV12-4
CASSFGPSYEQYF
TGTGCCAGCAGTTTTGGGCCGAGCTACGAGCAGTACTTC
>-|TRBJ1-1|-|TRBV12-5
CASGSAGGGLVEAFF
TGTGCTAGTGGTTCCGCCGGGGGGGGCTTAGTTGAAGCTTTCTTT
>-|TRBJ1-6|-|TRBV30
CAWSVLSGINSPLHF
TGTGCCTGGAGTGTTCTGTCGGGGATTAATTCACCCCTCCACTTT
>-|TRBJ2-3|TRBD2|TRBV4-2
CASSQVSGGASDTQYF
TGTGCCAGCAGCCAAGTTAGCGGGGGGGCCTCAGATACGCAGTATTTT
>-|TRBJ2-3|TRBD2|TRBV30
CAWRQRTSGGGIDTQYF
TGTGCCTGGAGGCAGAGGACTAGCGGGGGAGGAATAGATACGCAGTATTTT
>-|TRBJ1-3|-|TRBV7-9
CASKGGSSGNTIYF
TGTGCCAGCAAGGGGGGGAGCTCTGGAAACACCATATATTTT
>-|TRBJ1-1|-|TRBV10-3
CAISEVRNTNTEAFF
TGTGCCATCAGTGAGGTGCGGAACACTAACACTGAAGCTTTCTTT
>few|TRBJ1-5|-|TRBV3-1/TRBV3-2
CASSQTVTGQPQHF
TGTGCCAGCAGCCAAACGGTAACGGGTCAGCCCCAGCATTTT
>-|TRBJ2-7|TRBD1|TRBV28
CASSPRQGMQYF
TGTGCCAGCAGTCCTAGACAGGGGATGCAGTACTTC
>-|TRBJ1-2|TRBD1|TRBV5-1
CASSLGTGGFYGYTF
TGCGCCAGCAGCTTGGGTACAGGGGGGTTCTATGGCTACACCTTC
>-|TRBJ2-7|-|TRBV19
CASSSPIRGAIYEQYF
TGTGCCAGTAGTTCCCCCATAAGAGGAGCGATCTACGAGCAGTACTTC
>-|TRBJ2-1|-|TRBV13
CASSNSLVSNEQFF
TGTGCCAGCAGCAACTCGCTAGTGAGCAATGAGCAGTTCTTC
>-|TRBJ1-3|-|TRBV9
CASTREAGNTIYF
TGTGCCAGCACCCGGGAGGCTGGAAACACCATATATTTT
>-|TRBJ1-2|-|TRBV19
CASSKQGANYGYTF
TGTGCCAGTAGTAAGCAGGGTGCTAACTATGGCTACACCTTC
>once|TRBJ2-1|-|TRBV19
CASSLGSNNEQFF
TGTGCCAGTAGTTTGGGTAGCAACAATGAGCAGTTCTTC